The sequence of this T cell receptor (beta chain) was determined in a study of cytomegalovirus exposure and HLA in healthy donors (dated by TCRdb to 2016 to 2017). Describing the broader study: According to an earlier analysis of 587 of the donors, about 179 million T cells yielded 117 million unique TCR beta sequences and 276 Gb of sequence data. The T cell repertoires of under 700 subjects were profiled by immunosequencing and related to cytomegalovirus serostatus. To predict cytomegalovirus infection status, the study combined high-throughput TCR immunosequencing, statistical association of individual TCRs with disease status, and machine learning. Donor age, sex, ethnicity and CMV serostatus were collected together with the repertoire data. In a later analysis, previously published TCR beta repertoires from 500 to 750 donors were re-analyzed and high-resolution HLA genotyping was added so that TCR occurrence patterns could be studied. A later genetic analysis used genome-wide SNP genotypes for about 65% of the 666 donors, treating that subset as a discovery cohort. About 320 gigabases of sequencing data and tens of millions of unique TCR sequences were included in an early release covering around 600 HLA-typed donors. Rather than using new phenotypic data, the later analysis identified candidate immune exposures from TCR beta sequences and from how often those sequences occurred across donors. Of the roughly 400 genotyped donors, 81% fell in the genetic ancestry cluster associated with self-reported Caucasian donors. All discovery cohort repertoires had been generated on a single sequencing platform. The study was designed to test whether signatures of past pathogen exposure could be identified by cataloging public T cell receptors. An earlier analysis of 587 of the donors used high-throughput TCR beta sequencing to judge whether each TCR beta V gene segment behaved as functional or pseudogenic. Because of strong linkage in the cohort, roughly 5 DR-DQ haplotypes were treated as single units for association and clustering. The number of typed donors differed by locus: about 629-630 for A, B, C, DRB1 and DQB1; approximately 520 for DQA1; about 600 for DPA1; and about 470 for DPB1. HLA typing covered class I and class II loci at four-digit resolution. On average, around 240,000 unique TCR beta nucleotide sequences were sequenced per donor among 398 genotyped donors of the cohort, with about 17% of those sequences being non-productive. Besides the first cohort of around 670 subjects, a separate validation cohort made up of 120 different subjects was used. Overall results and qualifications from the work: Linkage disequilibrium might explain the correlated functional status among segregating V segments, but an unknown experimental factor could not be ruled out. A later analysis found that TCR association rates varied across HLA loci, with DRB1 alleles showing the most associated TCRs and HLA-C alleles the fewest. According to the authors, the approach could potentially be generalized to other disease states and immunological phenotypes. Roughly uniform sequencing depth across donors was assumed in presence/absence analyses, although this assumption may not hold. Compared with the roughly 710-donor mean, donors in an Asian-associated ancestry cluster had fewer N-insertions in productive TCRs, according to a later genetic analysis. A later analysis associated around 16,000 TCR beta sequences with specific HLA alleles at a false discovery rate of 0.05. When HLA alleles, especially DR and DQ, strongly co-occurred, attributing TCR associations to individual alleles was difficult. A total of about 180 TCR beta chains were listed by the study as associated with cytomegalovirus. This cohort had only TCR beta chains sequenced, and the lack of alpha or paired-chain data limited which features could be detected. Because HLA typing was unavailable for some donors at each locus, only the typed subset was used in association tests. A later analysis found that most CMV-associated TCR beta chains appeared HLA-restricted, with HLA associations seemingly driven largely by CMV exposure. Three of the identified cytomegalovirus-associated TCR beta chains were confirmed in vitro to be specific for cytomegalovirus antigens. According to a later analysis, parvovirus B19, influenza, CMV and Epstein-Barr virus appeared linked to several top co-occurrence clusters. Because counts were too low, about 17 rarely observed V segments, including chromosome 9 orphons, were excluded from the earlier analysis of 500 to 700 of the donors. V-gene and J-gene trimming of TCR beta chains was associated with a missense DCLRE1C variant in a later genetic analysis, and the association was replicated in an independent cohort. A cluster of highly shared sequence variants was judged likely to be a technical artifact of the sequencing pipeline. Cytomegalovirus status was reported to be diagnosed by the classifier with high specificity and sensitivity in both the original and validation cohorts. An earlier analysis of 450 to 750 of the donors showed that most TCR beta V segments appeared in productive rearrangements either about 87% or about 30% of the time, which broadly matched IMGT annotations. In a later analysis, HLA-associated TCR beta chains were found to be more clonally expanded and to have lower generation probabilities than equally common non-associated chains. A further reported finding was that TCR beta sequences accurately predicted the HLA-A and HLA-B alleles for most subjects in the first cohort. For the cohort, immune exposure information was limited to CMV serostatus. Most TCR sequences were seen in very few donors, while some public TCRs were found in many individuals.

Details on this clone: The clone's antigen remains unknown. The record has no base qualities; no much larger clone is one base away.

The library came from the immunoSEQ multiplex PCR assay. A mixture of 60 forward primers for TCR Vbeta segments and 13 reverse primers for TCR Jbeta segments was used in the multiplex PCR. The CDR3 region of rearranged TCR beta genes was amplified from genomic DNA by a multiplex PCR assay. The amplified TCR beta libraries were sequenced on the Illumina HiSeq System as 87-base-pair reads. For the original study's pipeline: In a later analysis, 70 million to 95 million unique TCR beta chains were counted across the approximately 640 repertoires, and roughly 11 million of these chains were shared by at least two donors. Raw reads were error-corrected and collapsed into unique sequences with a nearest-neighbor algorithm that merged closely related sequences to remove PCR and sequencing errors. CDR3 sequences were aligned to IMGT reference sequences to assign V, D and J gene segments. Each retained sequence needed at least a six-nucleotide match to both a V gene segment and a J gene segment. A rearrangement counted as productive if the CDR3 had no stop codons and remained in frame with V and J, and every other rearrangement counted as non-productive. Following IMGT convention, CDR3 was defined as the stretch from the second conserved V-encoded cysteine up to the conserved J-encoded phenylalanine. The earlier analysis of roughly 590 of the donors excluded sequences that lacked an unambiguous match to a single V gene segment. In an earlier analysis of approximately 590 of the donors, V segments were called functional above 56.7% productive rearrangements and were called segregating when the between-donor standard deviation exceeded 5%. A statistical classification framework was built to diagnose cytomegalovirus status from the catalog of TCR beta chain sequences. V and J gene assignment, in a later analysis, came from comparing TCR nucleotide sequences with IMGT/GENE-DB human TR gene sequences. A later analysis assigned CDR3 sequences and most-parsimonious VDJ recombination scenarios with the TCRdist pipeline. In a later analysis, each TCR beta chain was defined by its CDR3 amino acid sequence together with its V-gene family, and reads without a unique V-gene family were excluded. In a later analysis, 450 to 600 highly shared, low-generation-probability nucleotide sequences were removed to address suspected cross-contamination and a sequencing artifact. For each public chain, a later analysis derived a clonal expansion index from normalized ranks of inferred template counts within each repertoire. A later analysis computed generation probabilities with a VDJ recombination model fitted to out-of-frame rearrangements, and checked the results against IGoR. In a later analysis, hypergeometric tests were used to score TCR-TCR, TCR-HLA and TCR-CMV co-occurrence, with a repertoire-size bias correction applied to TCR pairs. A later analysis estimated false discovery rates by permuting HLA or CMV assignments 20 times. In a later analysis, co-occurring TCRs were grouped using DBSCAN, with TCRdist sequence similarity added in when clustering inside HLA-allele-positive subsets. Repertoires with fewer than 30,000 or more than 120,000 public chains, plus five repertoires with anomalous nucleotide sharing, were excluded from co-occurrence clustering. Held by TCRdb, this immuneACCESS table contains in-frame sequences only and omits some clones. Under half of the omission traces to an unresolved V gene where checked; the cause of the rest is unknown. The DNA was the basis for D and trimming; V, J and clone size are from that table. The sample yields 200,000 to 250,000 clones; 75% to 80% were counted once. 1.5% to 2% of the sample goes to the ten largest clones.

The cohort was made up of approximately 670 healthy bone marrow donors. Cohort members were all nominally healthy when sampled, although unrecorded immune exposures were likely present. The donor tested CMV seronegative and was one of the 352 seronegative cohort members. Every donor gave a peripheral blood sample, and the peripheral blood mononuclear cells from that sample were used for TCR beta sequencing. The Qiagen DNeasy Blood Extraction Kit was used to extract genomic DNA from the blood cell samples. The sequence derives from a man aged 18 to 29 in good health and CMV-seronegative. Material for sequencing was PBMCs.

The DNA sequence is as follows: TGTGCCAGCAGCTTAGTGGGGGGGGCTATTACTTTCTTT. It is translated as CASSLVGGAITFF. The V and J genes are TRBV7-2 and TRBJ1-1; TRBD1 could be the D gene, as 6 bases match. Based on the germline V gene, the CDR1 and CDR2 sequences are SGHTA and FQGNSA. V is pared back by 1 base and J by 12 bases, with 15 bases lying between the germline termini. Spanning cysteine to phenylalanine, the CDR3 consists of 13 amino acids. The retained sequence is limited to the CDR3, 39 bases, with the frame set at the first base.